Detailed here is one T cell receptor beta chain. This sample was taken from a study of blood T cell repertoires in COVID-19. Repertoires were generated with immunoSEQ multiplex PCR, while TCRdb's copy carries only in-frame clones and drops some. Here the sample spans roughly 100,000 clones, about nine tenths being singletons. The TCR originated in a man in his late teens or twenties with acute or convalescent COVID-19. Sequencing was carried out using peripheral blood.

The CDR3 loop is CASSMRDRNEKLFF. The CDR3 DNA reads as TGTGCCAGTAGTATGAGGGACAGAAATGAAAAACTGTTTTTT. The V and J genes are TRBV19 and TRBJ1-4; TRBD1 aligns across 7 bases. The germline CDR1 and CDR2 sequences are LNHDA and SQIVND (reference sequence). V was pared by 3 bases and J by 5 bases, with 3 bases of the junction left unmatched. The CDR3 totals 14 residues.